This T cell receptor (beta chain) is from a study of blood T cell repertoires in COVID-19. For the study at large: Specimens from acute and convalescent COVID-19 originated in the United States, Italy and Spain. T cells, B-cell-depleted T cells, or PBMCs provided the cDNA or gDNA that served as material.

V was cut by 0 bases and J by 7 bases, with 15 bases left in between. Germline-derived CDR1 and CDR2 are MNHEY and SVGAGI. The CDR3 spans 15 residues. Authors' processing steps: The assay estimated nucleated cells by amplifying reference gene primers. The method was immunoSEQ multiplex PCR; TCRdb's version includes in-frame clones alone and lacks a portion of them. Clonal size and the V and J genes are those of that table, whereas D and trimming came from the DNA. The sample holds around 400,000 clones, about 90% seen once. Seattle's enrolled individuals joined amid active infection and were then monitored longitudinally.

Source material: peripheral blood. This clonotype was sampled from a woman aged 55-75 years with COVID-19, enrolled during active disease. The chain uses TRBV6-5 and TRBJ2-5; possible D gene TRBD2, 5 bases. The CDR3 is CASSYSRASYVTQYF. The CDR3, as DNA: TGTGCCAGCAGTTACTCGAGGGCTAGCTACGTGACCCAGTACTTC.